Here is one T cell receptor beta chain with its context. This sample was included in a study of OX40 agonist ivuxolimab in advanced cancers. Turning to the study itself: Eligibility rules accepted prior anti-PD-1, anti-PD-L1 or anti-CTLA-4 therapy, and over 30% had some. Three patients showed partial responses: one hepatocellular carcinoma and two cutaneous melanoma cases.

Using immunoSEQ multiplex PCR, the repertoire was profiled, and TCRdb retains in-frame clones only, with some absent. The repertoire includes about 71,000 clones, around 94% of them detected once, and 15% to 18% sits in the top ten. The sequence derives from an adult with an advanced solid tumor such as melanoma, head and neck, liver or kidney cancer. Sequencing used CD4+ or CD8+ T cells sorted from blood, obtained in a trial of the OX40 agonist ivuxolimab.

CDR3 loop: CASSDSQGSADTQYF. The CDR3 nucleotides are TGCGCCAGCAGTGACTCACAGGGGTCGGCAGATACGCAGTATTTT. The chain employs TRBV10-1 and TRBJ2-3; the match to TRBD1 covers 7 bases. Germline loops: CDR1 WNHNN, CDR2 SYGVQD (reference sequence). V dropped 3 bases and J dropped 4; count of bases not matched to a gene: 7. This CDR3 is built from 15 residues.